The 8 T cell receptor beta chains listed next were all sequenced from one sample in a study of blood T cell repertoires in COVID-19. The table came from immunoSEQ multiplex PCR; TCRdb's copy has only in-frame clones and leaves some out. The sample has more than 200,000 clones, just over 85% seen once. Material: peripheral blood. The receptors were sampled from a middle-aged man with acute or convalescent COVID-19.

This clone was seen more than once but under ten times. The rearrangement uses TRBV7-3 and TRBJ2-3, with 11 bases that match TRBD1. The CDR3 is 16 amino acids. The ends lost 5 bases at V and 3 bases at J; junction bases unmatched: 7. CDR1 is SGHTA, CDR2 FQGTGA, per germline. CDR3 region: CASSPRTGGATDTQYF. The CDR3 region has the DNA TGTGCCAGCAGCCCCCGGACAGGGGGCGCGACAGATACGCAGTATTTT.

The V gene is TRBV19, the J gene TRBJ2-7; possible D gene TRBD1, 5 bases. CDR1 is LNHDA, CDR2 SQIVND, per germline (reference sequence). V dropped 5 bases and J dropped 1 base, with 9 bases sitting between them. The CDR3 is 13 amino acids. The CDR3 sequence: CASSRSGSYEQYF. CDR3 DNA: TGTGCCAGTAGTCGTTCAGGGTCCTACGAGCAGTACTTC.

V and J are TRBV6-5 and TRBJ1-2; 9 bases match TRBD1. This CDR3 contains 13 residues. V trimming: 8 bases; J trimming: 8 bases; junction bases outside the gene matches: 9. Looked up from germline, CDR1 is MNHEY and CDR2 is SVGAGI. CDR3 DNA sequence: TGTGCCAGCCACCAGGGACAGGGATTAGGCTACACCTTC. Residues: CASHQGQGLGYTF.

The chain has TRBV7-2 and TRBJ2-3; 9 bases map to TRBD1. The CDR3 spans 13 residues. In germline, CDR1 is SGHTA, CDR2 FQGNSA. Trimming cost V 10 bases and J 5 bases; bases outside gene matches: 7. DNA of the CDR3: TGTGCCACCGGGGACAGGGCGAGAGATACGCAGTATTTT. This encodes CATGDRARDTQYF.

The table lists this clone with a few counts. This specimen includes other DNA sequences encoding the same CDR3. The J gene is TRBJ1-1, the V gene TRBV5-1, with 9 positions matching TRBD1. Germline V gene data show CDR1 as SGHRS and CDR2 as YFSETQ. The junction had 2 bases not matched to a gene; V was cut back by 3 bases and J by 2 bases. The CDR3 spans 14 residues. CDR3 in DNA: TGCGCCAGCAGCTCGGGACAGGGAAACACTGAAGCTTTCTTT. Residues: CASSSGQGNTEAFF.

This clone occurred once. The V call is TRBV29-1, the J call TRBJ2-7; TRBD1 aligns across 9 bases. The CDR3 spans 12 residues. The trim removed 6 bases at V and 5 bases at J, leaving 5 bases unmatched. Germline lookup yields CDR1 SQVTM and CDR2 ANQGSEA. CDR3 sequence reads: CSVGQGRDEQYF. The CDR3 nucleotides are TGCAGCGTGGGACAGGGCCGTGACGAGCAGTACTTC.

This chain connects TRBV18 to TRBJ1-1, with 12 nucleotides matching TRBD1. Germline CDR1 is KGHSH and CDR2 is LQKENI. This CDR3 comprises 15 residues. J lost 7 bases, V lost 2 bases, and 5 bases had no gene match. In nucleotides, the CDR3 is TGTGCCAGCTCACCAACGGGACAGGGGGCGGTTGAAGCTTTCTTT. Amino acids: CASSPTGQGAVEAFF.

The chain is built from TRBV9 and TRBJ2-3; D might be TRBD2 (6 bases). The CDR3 spans 14 residues. V lost 5 bases to trimming and J lost 0 bases, with 10 bases between them. Germline V gene sequence: CDR1 SGDLS, CDR2 YYNGEE. The CDR3 DNA reads TGTGCCAGCAGTGGGGGGTATAGCACAGATACGCAGTATTTT. As protein: CASSGGYSTDTQYF.